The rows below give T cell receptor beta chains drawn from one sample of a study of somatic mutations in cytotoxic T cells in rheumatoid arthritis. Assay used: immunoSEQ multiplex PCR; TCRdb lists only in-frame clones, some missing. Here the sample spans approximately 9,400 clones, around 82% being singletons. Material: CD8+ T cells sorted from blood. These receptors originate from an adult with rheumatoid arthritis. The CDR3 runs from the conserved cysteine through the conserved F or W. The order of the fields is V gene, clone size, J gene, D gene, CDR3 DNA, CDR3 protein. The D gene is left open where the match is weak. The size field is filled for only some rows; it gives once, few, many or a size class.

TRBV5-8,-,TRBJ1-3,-,TGTGCCAGCAGCGCCCCTCGAGGGCTACCCCCCTCTGGAAACACCATATATTTT,CASSAPRGLPPSGNTIYF
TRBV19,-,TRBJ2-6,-,TGTGCCAGTAGTATTGGGTCACGGTCAGGGGCCAACGTCCTGACTTTC,CASSIGSRSGANVLTF
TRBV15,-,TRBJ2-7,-,TGTGCCACCAGCCTAGGCTCTTCCTACGAGCAGTACTTC,CATSLGSSYEQYF
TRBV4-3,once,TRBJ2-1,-,TGCGCCAGCAGCCAAGGGGGCGGGGTCTACAATGAGCAGTTCTTC,CASSQGGGVYNEQFF
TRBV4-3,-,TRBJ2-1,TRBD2,TGCGCCAGCAGCACCGGGACTAGATCCTTCAATGAGCAGTTCTTC,CASSTGTRSFNEQFF
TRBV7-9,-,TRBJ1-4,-,TGTGCCAGCAGCTTACTGCAGAATGAAAAACTGTTTTTT,CASSLLQNEKLFF
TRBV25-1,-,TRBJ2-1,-,TGTGCCAGCAGTGCACAGGGATACAATGAGCAGTTCTTC,CASSAQGYNEQFF
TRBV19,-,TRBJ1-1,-,TGTGCCAGTAGCTTCTCAGGGAACACTGAAGCTTTCTTT,CASSFSGNTEAFF
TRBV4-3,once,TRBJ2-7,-,TGCGCCAGCAGCCAAGATGCAGGGTGGTCCTACGAGCAGTACTTC,CASSQDAGWSYEQYF
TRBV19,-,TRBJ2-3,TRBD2,TGTGCCAGTAGTCCAGGGACTAGCGGGCACACAGATACGCAGTATTTT,CASSPGTSGHTDTQYF
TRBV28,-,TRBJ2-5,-,TGTGCCAGTGACCAGGAACCCCAAGAGACCCAGTACTTC,CASDQEPQETQYF
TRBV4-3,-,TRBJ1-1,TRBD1,TGCGCCAGCAGCCCAGCGACGCGACAGGGTTATAACACTGAAGCTTTCTTT,CASSPATRQGYNTEAFF
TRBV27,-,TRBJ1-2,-,TGTGCCAGCAGTTTAGGACTTTCATATGGCTACACCTTC,CASSLGLSYGYTF
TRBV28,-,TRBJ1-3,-,TGTGCCAGCAGTTTCGAAGGGGATGGAAACACCATATATTTT,CASSFEGDGNTIYF
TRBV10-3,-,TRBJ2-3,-,TGTGCCATTAGAGACATGCCAGGAGGTACGCAGTATTTT,CAIRDMPGGTQYF
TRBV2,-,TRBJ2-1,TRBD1,TGTGCCAGTGTTTTAGGGACAGAGATCAATGAGCAGTTCTTC,CASVLGTEINEQFF
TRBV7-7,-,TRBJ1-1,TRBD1,TGTGCCAGCAGCTTAGCAGGGACAGGGAGTGGAAATGAAGCTTTCTTT,CASSLAGTGSGNEAFF
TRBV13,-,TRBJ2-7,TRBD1,TGTGCCAGCAGCCAACAGGGGACCTCCTACGAGCAGTACTTC,CASSQQGTSYEQYF
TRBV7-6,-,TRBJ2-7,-,TGTGCCAGCAGCTTAGCGGGGATTACCTACGAGCAGTACTTC,CASSLAGITYEQYF
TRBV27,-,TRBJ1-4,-,TGTGCCAGCAGCTCTGGGGGTAATGAAAAACTGTTTTTT,CASSSGGNEKLFF
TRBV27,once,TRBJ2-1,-,TGTGCCAGCAGTTTATGGGGGTCCTACAATGAGCAGTTCTTC,CASSLWGSYNEQFF
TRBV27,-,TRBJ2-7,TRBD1,TGTGCCAGTTCCCCGGACAGGGCGCCCTCCTACGAGCAGTACTTC,CASSPDRAPSYEQYF
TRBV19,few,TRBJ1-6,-,TGTGCCAGTAGACCTACGGGGGCCGTCACCTATAATTCACCCCTCCACTTT,CASRPTGAVTYNSPLHF
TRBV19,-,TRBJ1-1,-,TGTGCCAGTAGTATAGGGAAAACTGAAGCTTTCTTT,CASSIGKTEAFF
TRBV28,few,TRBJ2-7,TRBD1,TGTGCCAGCAGTTTATCCAGACAGGGGATTTACGAGCAGTACTTC,CASSLSRQGIYEQYF
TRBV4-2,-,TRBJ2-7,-,TGTGCCAGCAGCCACGGGGGTTCCTACGAGCAGTACTTC,CASSHGGSYEQYF
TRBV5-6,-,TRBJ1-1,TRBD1,TGTGCCAGCAGCTTTGTGCAGGGGGGACGCAAATCTGAAGCTTTCTTT,CASSFVQGGRKSEAFF
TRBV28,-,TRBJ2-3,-,TGTGCCAGCAGTTTTAAGGTCCCCAGCACAGATACGCAGTATTTT,CASSFKVPSTDTQYF
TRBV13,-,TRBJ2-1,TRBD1,TGTGCCAGCAAGGGACAGGGGGCCACTGAGCAGTTCTTC,CASKGQGATEQFF
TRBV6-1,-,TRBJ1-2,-,TGTGCCAGCGAGCGCGCCGCACTGGGCTACACCTTC,CASERAALGYTF
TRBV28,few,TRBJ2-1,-,TGTGCCAGCAACCCGGACGGACAGGAGCAGTTCTTC,CASNPDGQEQFF
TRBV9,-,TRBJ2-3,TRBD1,TGTGCCAGCAGCGTAGCTTTAGATGGGACAGGGGCGATAGATACGCAGTATTTT,CASSVALDGTGAIDTQYF
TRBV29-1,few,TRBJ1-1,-,TGCAGCGTCTGGGAGGGGATGAACACTGAAGCTTTCTTT,CSVWEGMNTEAFF
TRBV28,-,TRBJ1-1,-,TGTGCCAGCAGTTTAGGGGGCTCGACGTGGATGAACACTGAAGCTTTCTTT,CASSLGGSTWMNTEAFF
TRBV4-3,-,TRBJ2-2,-,TGCGCCAGCAGCCAAGAAACCGGGGAGCTGTTTTTT,CASSQETGELFF
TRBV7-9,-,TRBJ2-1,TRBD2,TGTGCCCGCAGCTTAGGGAGGGATGAGCAGTTCTTC,CARSLGRDEQFF
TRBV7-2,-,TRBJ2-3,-,TGTGCCAGCAGCTTGGCAGGGGGGGATACGCAGTATTTT,CASSLAGGDTQYF
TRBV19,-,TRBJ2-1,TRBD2,TGTGCCAGTAGTTTCAGCGGGGGGATGAATGAGCAGTTCTTC,CASSFSGGMNEQFF
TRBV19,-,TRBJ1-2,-,TGTGCCAGTAGTGGCAGCCTGTGGGGCTACACCTTC,CASSGSLWGYTF
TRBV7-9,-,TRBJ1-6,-,TGTGCCAGCAGCTTTATCGGGCTCAATTCACCCCTCCACTTT,CASSFIGLNSPLHF